This T cell receptor (beta chain) was obtained from a study of cytomegalovirus exposure and HLA in healthy donors. With 4 bases removed from V and 2 bases from J, the gap between germline ends came to 13 bases. This CDR3 comprises 14 residues. From germline, CDR1 is SGHRS and CDR2 YFSETQ. Both 60 Vbeta primers and 13 Jbeta primers went into the PCR. The table came from immunoSEQ multiplex PCR; TCRdb's copy has only in-frame clones and leaves some out. The top ten hold roughly 23% of the sample, which has roughly 63,000 clones, roughly 77% seen once. The clonotype was recovered from a woman aged 40 to 50 in good health and CMV-seropositive. Sequencing input: PBMCs. This chain uses TRBV5-1 with TRBJ2-7; D gene uncertain. DNA for the CDR3: TGCGCCAGCAGCCCTGACATATACCCCTACGAGCAGTACTTC. Amino acids: CASSPDIYPYEQYF.